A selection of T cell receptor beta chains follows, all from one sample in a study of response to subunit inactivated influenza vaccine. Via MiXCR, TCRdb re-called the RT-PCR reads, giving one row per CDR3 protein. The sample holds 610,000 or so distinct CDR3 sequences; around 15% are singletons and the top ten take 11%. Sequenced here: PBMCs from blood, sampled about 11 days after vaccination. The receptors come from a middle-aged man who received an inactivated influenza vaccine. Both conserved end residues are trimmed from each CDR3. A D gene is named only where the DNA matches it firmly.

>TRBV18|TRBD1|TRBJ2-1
ASSADRGGSYNEQF
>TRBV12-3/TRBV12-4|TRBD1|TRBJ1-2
ASSPRDRAAFYGYT
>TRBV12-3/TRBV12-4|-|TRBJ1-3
ASTNWRVFGNTIY
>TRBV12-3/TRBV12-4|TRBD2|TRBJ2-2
ASRVSGSYTGELF
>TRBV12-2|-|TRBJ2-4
ASRLEGIMLGGIQY
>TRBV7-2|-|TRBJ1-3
ASRGFGVAGNTIY
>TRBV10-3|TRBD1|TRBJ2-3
AISESLRGLGTDTQY
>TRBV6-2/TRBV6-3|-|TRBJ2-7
ASSYSTAWGSTRDSYEQY
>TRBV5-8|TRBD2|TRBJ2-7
ASSLVSSGRGTYEQY
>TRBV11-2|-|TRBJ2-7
ASSLDPSGVYEQY
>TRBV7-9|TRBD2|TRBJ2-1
ASSSTSGRASEQF
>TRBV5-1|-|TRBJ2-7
ASSIGAGHTGYEQY
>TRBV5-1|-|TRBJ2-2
ASSFMTRSNTGELF
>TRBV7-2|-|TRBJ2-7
ASSLTAYYEQY
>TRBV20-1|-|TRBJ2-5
SARDLRILASQETQY
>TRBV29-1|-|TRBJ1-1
SATGPEAF
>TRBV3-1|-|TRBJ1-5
ASSQGAREPQH
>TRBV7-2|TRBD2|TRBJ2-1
ASSWTTSGRAGEQF
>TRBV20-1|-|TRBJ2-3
SASLETDTQY
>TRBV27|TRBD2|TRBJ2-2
ASSFPSGRVTGELF
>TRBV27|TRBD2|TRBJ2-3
ASRRGPGGTTDTQY
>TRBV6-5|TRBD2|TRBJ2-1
ASSFTGLAYPYEQF
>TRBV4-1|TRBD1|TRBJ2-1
ASSQQGADEQF
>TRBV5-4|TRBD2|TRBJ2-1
ASSFVPGLAGDEQF
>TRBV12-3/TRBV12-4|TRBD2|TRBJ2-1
ASSLSGGIDEQF
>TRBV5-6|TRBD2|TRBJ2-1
ASRLTSGVYNEQF
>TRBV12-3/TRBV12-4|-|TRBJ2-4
ASSLGTEKY
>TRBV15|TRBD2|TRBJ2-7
ATSRDRGGVYEQY
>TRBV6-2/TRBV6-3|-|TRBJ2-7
ASSYDPYEQY
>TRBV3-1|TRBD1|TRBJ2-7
ACSQDRGLSYEQY
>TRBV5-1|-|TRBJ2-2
ASSPRVVAGELF
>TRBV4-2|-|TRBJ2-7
ASSPLEGRITEQY
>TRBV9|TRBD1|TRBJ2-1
ASSVREGGGRRYNEQF
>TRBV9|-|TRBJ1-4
ASSVSGAANEKLF
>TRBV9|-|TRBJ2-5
ASSVESTEETQY
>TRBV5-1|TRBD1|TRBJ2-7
ASRPDRASYEQY
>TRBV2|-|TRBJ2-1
ASSINSHFNEQF
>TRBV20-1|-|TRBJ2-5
SARQIGETQY
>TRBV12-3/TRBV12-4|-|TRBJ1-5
ASSYQGMGQPQH